This passage covers 18 T cell receptor beta chains from one sample sequenced in a study of CD8+CD57+ T cells in acquired aplastic anemia. The TCR beta profiling, which covered VDJ combination and CDR3 sequence, was carried out using genomic DNA as the template. TCRdb reanalysed the reads using MiXCR and keeps one entry per CDR3 protein. The repertoire includes under 250,000 distinct CDR3 sequences, about a third of them detected once, and more than 0.95% sits in the top ten. The sample taken for sequencing was sorted CD4+, CD8+, or CD8+CD57+ T cells (not recorded which) from PBMCs. These receptors were taken from a human donor in good health, serving as a control.

The gene calls are TRBV4-1 and TRBJ2-7; perhaps TRBD2 as D (6 bases). Trimming left V 1 base short and J 3 bases short, with 19 bases between. CDR3 size: 17 residues. CDR1 and CDR2 from the germline V gene are MGHRA and YSYEKL. CDR3 sequence reads: CASSQGKGGNGGYEQYF. CDR3 nucleotides: TGCGCCAGCAGCCAAGGAAAGGGTGGCAACGGGGGCTACGAGCAGTACTTC.

The chain uses TRBV19 and TRBJ1-2; D is unresolved. Germline CDR1 and CDR2: LNHDA and SQIVND (reference sequence). The CDR3 is 14 residues long. The V end was cut by 5 bases, the J end by 4 bases, with 14 bases between. In DNA, the CDR3 is TGTGCCAGTAGTGGAAGAGCCGGGTCCTATGGCTACACCTTC. Translation: CASSGRAGSYGYTF. The variable domain in full, with the rest retrieved from reference TRBV19 and TRBJ1-2, is DGGITQSPKYLFRKEGQNVTLSCEQNLNHDAMYWYRQDPGQGLRLIYYSQIVNDFQKGDIAEGYSVSREKKESFPLTVTSAQKNPTAFYLCASSGRAGSYGYTFGSGTRLTVV.

Comments on this clonotype: This could be a read error, since a much larger clone is one nucleotide away. The V call is TRBV20-1, the J call TRBJ1-2; TRBD1 agrees at 7 bases. This CDR3 has 15 residues. Germline V CDR1 and CDR2: DFQATT, SNEGSKA (reference sequence). Losses at the gene ends were 3 bases for V and 8 bases for J; bases not matched to a gene: 15. The CDR3 loop is CSARTGTASLSGYTF. DNA of the CDR3: TGCAGTGCTAGGACCGGGACAGCTTCATTGTCGGGCTACACCTTC.

With regard to this clonotype: A junction end diverges from the germline sequence, so it may reflect a read error. The V and J genes are TRBV2 and TRBJ1-5; 9 bases line up with TRBD1. Looked up from germline, CDR1 is SNHLY and CDR2 is FYNNEI. CDR3 size: 14 residues. CDR3 amino acids: CAGSGQGWDQPQHF. The CDR3 coding sequence is TGTGCCGGCAGTGGACAGGGGTGGGATCAGCCCCAGCATTTT.

This clonotype was detected many times. This chain joins TRBV20-1 and TRBJ2-7; 9 bases line up with TRBD2. Germline V gives CDR1 DFQATT, CDR2 SNEGSKA (reference sequence). J gave up 1 base and V 5 bases, and 6 bases lay outside the gene matches. The CDR3 loop spans 14 amino acids. The CDR3 DNA follows: TGCAGTGCTTGGGGCGGGGGGGCTTCCTACGAGCAGTACTTC. The encoded protein is CSAWGGGASYEQYF.

This clonotype has a count of ten or more. The chain carries TRBV9 and TRBJ1-2; no clear D. Deletions cut 4 bases from V and 2 bases from J, with 9 bases between. The CDR3 extends over 13 amino acids. CDR1 is SGDLS and CDR2 is YYNGEE in the germline V gene. The CDR3 reads CASSRGPNYGYTF. The CDR3 region has the DNA TGTGCCAGCAGCCGTGGGCCCAACTATGGCTACACCTTC.

The chain joins TRBV29-1 to TRBJ2-7; D may correspond to TRBD1 or TRBD2 (6 bases each). The CDR3 covers 12 residues. Germline lookup yields CDR1 SQVTM and CDR2 ANQGSEA. V shed 7 bases and J shed 0 bases, with 10 bases lying between them. The CDR3 spells CSARGVSYEQYF. CDR3 in DNA: TGCAGCGCTAGGGGGGTCTCCTACGAGCAGTACTTC.

On this clonotype itself: A much bigger clone sits one base away, suggesting this may be a read error. The chain carries TRBV5-1 and TRBJ2-7, with a possible D match to TRBD2 (5 bases). CDR3 length: 13 amino acids. Looked up from germline, CDR1 is SGHRS and CDR2 is YFSETQ. V dropped 3 bases and J dropped 3 bases, with 10 bases sitting between them. DNA for the CDR3: TGCGCCAGCAGCTCTGGACGGGGCTACGAGCAGTACTTC. The encoded protein is CASSSGRGYEQYF.

The CDR3 DNA reads as TGTGCCAGTAGTCTTGTCTCAGCCCGTGAGCAGTTCTTC. This encodes CASSLVSAREQFF. The J gene is TRBJ2-1, the V gene TRBV19; no clear D gene. The germline V gene encodes CDR1 LNHDA and CDR2 SQIVND (reference sequence). CDR3 length: 13 residues. Trimming shortened V by 5 bases and J by 9 bases, and 14 bases separated the two germline ends.

This clonotype came up many times. The genes are TRBV5-1 and TRBJ1-2; D is ambiguous. CDR1 SGHRS and CDR2 YFSETQ come from the germline V gene. Trimming shortened V by 3 bases and J by 8 bases, and 17 bases separated the two germline ends. CDR3 length equals 14 residues. The CDR3 sequence: CASSWWIGGRGYTF. Here the CDR3 DNA reads TGCGCCAGCAGCTGGTGGATCGGTGGACGCGGCTACACCTTC.

This clonotype was detected many times. The chain employs TRBV24-1 and TRBJ2-3; possibly TRBD1 for D (5 bases). In germline, CDR1 is KGHDR, CDR2 SFDVKD. The CDR3 loop spans 15 amino acids. Deletions cut 0 bases from V and 8 bases from J, with 14 bases between. The CDR3 DNA reads as TGTGCCACCAGTGATTTGCAGGGTTTTGGAGTTACGCAGTATTTT. Its translation is CATSDLQGFGVTQYF.

This clonotype was detected ten times or more. The chain has TRBV11-3 and TRBJ1-6; D is ambiguous. The CDR3 length is 12 residues. The V and J ends lost 1 base and 12 bases respectively, with 7 bases between them. The V gene's germline CDR1 is SGHNT and CDR2 YENEEA. The CDR3 DNA reads as TGTGCCAGCAGCTTAGGATATGGACCCCTCCACTTT. As protein: CASSLGYGPLHF. Full variable domain (missing parts from reference TRBV11-3 and TRBJ1-6): EAGVVQSPRYKIIEKKQPVAFWCNPISGHNTLYWYLQNLGQGPELLIRYENEEAVDDSQLPKDRFSAERLKGVDSTLKIQPAELGDSAVYLCASSLGYGPLHFGNGTRLTVT.

This clonotype was seen repeatedly, ten times or more. The gene calls are TRBV7-8 and TRBJ1-2; D ambiguous. V was pared by 1 base and J by 4 bases, with 13 bases between. The CDR3 is made up of 15 amino acids. CDR1 is SGHVS and CDR2 is FQNEAQ in the germline V gene. The chain's CDR3 is CASSLETGVVYGYTF. The CDR3 bases are TGTGCCAGCAGCTTAGAAACCGGGGTCGTCTATGGCTACACCTTC.

This clonotype was counted only a few times. The chain is built from TRBV2 and TRBJ1-3, with D unclear. The ends were cut back, 1 base at V and 0 bases at J, with 25 bases in the middle. The germline V gene has CDR1 SNHLY and CDR2 FYNNEI. The CDR3 loop spans 21 amino acids. CDR3 amino acids: CASSEDAISGLRLRSGNTIYF. The DNA of the CDR3 is TGTGCCAGCAGTGAAGATGCGATTTCGGGCCTTCGACTCCGCTCTGGAAACACCATATATTTT.

The chain uses TRBV19 and TRBJ1-2, with D perhaps TRBD1 (6 bases). The CDR3 extends over 13 amino acids. Trimming took off 9 bases at V and 5 bases at J, with 16 bases between the two ends. CDR1 and CDR2 (germline): LNHDA, SQIVND (reference sequence). CDR3 nucleotide sequence: TGTGCCAGCGCAACAGGGATGACTTATGGCTACACCTTC. Translation: CASATGMTYGYTF.

The chain carries TRBV2 and TRBJ1-1; 7 bases align to TRBD1. The V gene end was trimmed by 10 bases and the J gene end by 1 base; junction bases not matched to a gene: 6. The germline V gene has CDR1 SNHLY and CDR2 FYNNEI. This CDR3 contains 13 residues. The CDR3 sequence: CATLGQPNTEAFF. The CDR3 DNA reads TGTGCCACGCTGGGACAGCCGAACACTGAAGCTTTCTTT.

In its sample, this clonotype was seen a few times. The CDR3 does not close with the conserved phenylalanine or tryptophan, likely indicating a read error. This chain connects TRBV4-2 to TRBJ2-7; D unclear. Between the trimmed V and J ends, which lost 2 bases and 6 bases, there was a span of 8 bases. Looked up from germline, CDR1 is LGHNA and CDR2 is YNFKEQ. This CDR3 spans 12 amino acids. The DNA of the CDR3 is TGTGCCAGCAGCCAAATATTTGGCGAGCAGTACCTC. This encodes CASSQIFGEQYL.

This clonotype has a count of ten or more. The V call is TRBV24-1, the J call TRBJ2-7; D could derive from TRBD1 or TRBD2 (5 bases each). The germline CDR1 and CDR2 sequences are KGHDR and SFDVKD. The V and J ends lost 3 bases and 5 bases respectively, with 16 bases between them. The CDR3 is 15 amino acids. Here the CDR3 DNA reads TGTGCCACCAGTGATACACGGGGCGTCGGGAACGAGCAGTACTTC. Its translation: CATSDTRGVGNEQYF.